This TCR beta chain was sequenced during a study of OX40 agonist ivuxolimab in advanced cancers. The data were produced by immunoSEQ multiplex PCR, yet TCRdb's version contains in-frame clones alone and is incomplete. The table has over 40,000 clones, approximately 91% seen once. Per the germline V gene, CDR1 is SGHVS and CDR2 is FQNEAQ. This CDR3 contains 18 residues. Trimming cost V 6 bases and J 4 bases, with 22 bases left between them. The sample was CD4+ or CD8+ T cells sorted from blood, taken in a trial of the OX40 agonist ivuxolimab. The chain has TRBV7-8 and TRBJ2-6; the D gene is possibly TRBD2 (7 bases). This clonotype was sampled from an adult with an advanced solid tumor such as melanoma, head and neck, liver or kidney cancer. CDR3 amino acids: CASSSKRGGPGGANVLTF. The CDR3 DNA reads as TGTGCCAGCAGTTCCAAGAGGGGGGGCCCTGGAGGGGCCAACGTCCTGACTTTC.